These 5 T cell receptor beta chains came from one sample sequenced in a study of T cells in Graves' hyperthyroidism and ophthalmopathy. TCR beta CDR3 regions were amplified from RNA. HTBI primers drove first-round RT-PCR of the TCR CDR3. Using its own MiXCR run on the multiplex PCR reads, TCRdb lists one record per CDR3 protein. Altogether hundreds of thousands of distinct CDR3 sequences are present, approximately 16% being singletons, with the ten largest covering 2.5% to 4%. The sample taken for sequencing was blood. Receptors originate from a woman aged 40 to 50 with Graves' ophthalmopathy.

This clonotype was detected ten times or more. This sequence joins TRBV7-2 and TRBJ2-1; 8 nucleotides align to TRBD2. The junction had 13 bases not matched to a gene; V was cut back by 6 bases and J by 9 bases. Germline V CDR1 and CDR2: SGHTA, FQGNSA. CDR3 length: 15 residues. The DNA of the CDR3 is TGTGCCAGCAGTCGACTAGCGCAACCCCCGGTTGAGCAGTTCTTC. It specifies CASSRLAQPPVEQFF.

This clonotype occurred many times. The chain carries TRBV12-3 or TRBV12-4 and TRBJ2-5; perhaps TRBD1 as D (5 bases). V lost 7 bases, J lost 2 bases, and 14 bases lay in between. The CDR3 is made up of 14 amino acids. The CDR3 loop reads CASTQQDQQETQYF. As DNA, the CDR3 is TGTGCCAGCACCCAACAGGACCAGCAAGAGACCCAGTACTTC.

In the case of this clonotype: Just one base apart from a much larger clone, this may be a read error. The CDR3 ends on some other residue instead of the conserved phenylalanine or tryptophan, so this is likely a read error. The rearrangement links TRBV6-1 to TRBJ1-1, with D uncertain. The CDR3 totals 13 residues. The germline V and J ends were trimmed by 6 bases and 1 base, with 9 bases remaining between them. Germline assignment: CDR1 MNHNS and CDR2 SASEGT. The CDR3 loop is CASSATENTEAFL. CDR3 in DNA: TGTGCCAGCAGCGCAACAGAGAACACTGAAGCTTTCCTT.

This clonotype turned up a few times. The chain joins TRBV6-2 or TRBV6-3 to TRBJ1-5; D not resolved. Trimming shortened V by 5 bases and J by 5 bases, and 7 bases separated the two germline ends. This CDR3 has 12 residues. CDR1 and CDR2 (germline): MNHEY, SVGEGT. CDR3 DNA sequence: TGTGCCAGCAGTCCGGTTGATCAGCCCCAGCATTTT. Translated, it gives CASSPVDQPQHF.

This clonotype was seen many times. The chain carries TRBV12-3 or TRBV12-4 and TRBJ1-2, with 7 nucleotides matching TRBD1. The CDR3 runs 13 residues. With 7 bases clipped from V and 4 bases from J, the junction kept 6 bases outside the gene matches. CDR3 amino acids: CASTQGGIYGYTF. Here the CDR3 DNA reads TGTGCCAGCACCCAGGGGGGGATCTATGGCTACACCTTC.